Sequencing of this T cell receptor beta chain was carried out in a study of blood T cells in healthy people across ages (dated by TCRdb to the mid-2010s). In the study overall: In model experiments, template switching captured roughly one uniquely barcoded TCR beta cDNA molecule for every two T cells. The study measured age-related changes in TCR beta repertoire diversity using deep sequencing normalized with unique cDNA molecular identifiers. Donors were grouped into four age groups: young (average roughly 15 years), middle-aged (approximately 41), aged (over 55) and long-lived (about 89). For two donors (one aged 18 to 30 and one aged 80 or older), the study analyzed two additional independent replicas of 1 million unique cDNA reads from the same blood draw.

The CDR3 sequence holds 14 residues, the cysteine and phenylalanine included. Only CDR3 DNA remains: 42 bases, in frame from the first base. Trimming removed 4 bases from V and 1 base from J; the gene matches leave 2 bases unexplained. Via the germline V gene, CDR1 is KGHDR and CDR2 SFDVKD. The donors were roughly 39 Caucasian individuals from Russia, aged 6 to 90 years, who were systemically healthy. Around 9.9 milliliters of peripheral blood were collected from each donor into EDTA-treated Vacutainer tubes. Ficoll-Paque density-gradient centrifugation was used to isolate PBMCs, with at least 6 million per sample. Trizol reagent was used to extract total RNA from PBMCs, with at least 5 micrograms per sample. For every donor, an aliquot of PBMCs went through flow cytometry to measure the percentages of naive CD45RAhigh/CD27high T cells. Overall results and qualifications from the work: Bulk unsorted PBMC profiling prevented conclusive comparison of naive and antigen-experienced compartments. Because donor CMV infection status was unknown, age-related changes in expanded clonotypes were potentially confounded. Compared with the aged group, the long-lived group had more naive CD4+ T cells, fewer expanded clones and increased TCR diversity, suggesting age selection. Observed TCR beta diversity correlated strongly with the percentage of naive T cells measured by flow cytometry. Estimates of total diversity based on one million sequenced T cells were considered lower bounds and underestimates. As age increased, observed TCR beta diversity per million T cells dropped in a roughly linear way, and a significant reduction was already evident by age 40.

The library was produced with 5' RACE. The run used an Illumina HiSeq 2500. A second PCR of about 7 to 12 cycles was performed with a sample-barcoded 5' primer and a J-beta primer mix. A unique molecular identifier was introduced onto each TCR beta cDNA molecule by a template-switch 5' adaptor carrying 12 random nucleotides. Each sample yielded at least 2.5 million CDR3-containing paired-end reads. First-strand cDNA was synthesized from all RNA with the Mint cDNA synthesis kit, primed by a TRBC-specific oligonucleotide. After uracil-DNA glycosylase treatment, a first 18-cycle PCR used universal primers M1SS and BC2_uni_R on all cDNA. Per the authors' processing: Normalization of each sample was performed by random selection of 1 million high-quality reads, each carrying a distinct molecular identifier. Reads with shared molecular identifiers were discarded instead of being binned into consensus sequences. CDR3 identification, clonotype clustering and error correction used MiTCR with a Q25 quality threshold and the strictest error-elimination algorithm. A nonparametric unseen species model using Euler transformation provided a lower-bound estimate of total TCR beta diversity. TCRdb's own reprocessing of the public reads used fastp at Q25 and MiXCR and kept productive beta chains. Every distinct CDR3 protein forms one entry, paired with its most common genes and DNA. In this record, the V and J calls reflect TCRdb's handling and not the investigators' own analysis. The sample data list hundreds of thousands of distinct CDR3 sequences, and roughly 25% of these were observed just once. The ten most abundant clones make up roughly 9% of the sample.

Points on this clonotype: Its antigen is unknown. No much larger clone exists at a distance of one base, and base qualities are not known.

These sequences were also reported in another study, on T cells of mothers and their children. The second investigation adds: Nine systemically healthy Caucasian individuals served as donors, namely three mothers together with their six children. cDNA synthesis consumed the entire amount of extracted RNA, loaded at around 1.4 ug RNA in each 15 ul reaction. In the second PCR, the M1S primer introduced both the sample barcodes and 2-4 random nucleotides. More than 8.5 million TCR beta CDR3 reads were obtained from each mother, and 2.5 million to 3 million reads were obtained from each child. In both related and unrelated pairs, thymic selection shapes the output of TCR recombination in a similar way, with inherited differences having only a minor effect. Normalized repertoire overlap in related mother-child pairs was always slightly higher than in unrelated mother-child pairs, but the difference was never significant. No persistent microchimeric T cell clones were found, with a detection sensitivity of around 100 clones per million clonotypes. To look for features that set related mother-child pairs apart from unrelated individuals, the researchers ran deep NGS to compare the TCR beta repertoires of mothers and children. Mothers averaged about 37 +/- 4 years of age and children averaged around 10 +/- 4 years. Libraries were sequenced on Illumina HiSeq 2000 with 100+100 nt paired-end reads after adapter ligation with NEBNext reagents. Mother and child libraries were prepared a month apart and sequenced in separate runs to prevent cross-contamination. For each donor, between about 500,000 and 2,200,000 distinct TCR beta clonotypes were identified. Naive TCR beta clonotypes were estimated from low-frequency clonotypes matched to each donor's FACS-determined naive share, without sorting.

Material for sequencing was blood. The sequence was collected from a boy between 10 and 17 years old in good health. Rearrangement joined TRBV24-1 to TRBJ2-5; 7 junctional bases match TRBD2. The CDR3 sequence is CATSDPSGQETQYF. DNA sequence: TGTGCCACCAGTGACCCTAGCGGCCAAGAGACCCAGTACTTC.